This TCR beta chain was found in a study of CD8+CD57+ T cells in acquired aplastic anemia. Study-wide context: DNA per sorted CD4+ or CD8+ sample ranged roughly 0.18 to 30 ug, averaging about 2.9 ug. Average CD4+ read depth in healthy donors was 10 million to 12 million reads. Study conclusions and caveats: There were some 27 CD8+ CDR3 sequences that occurred in both patients and controls.

The template used for profiling TCR beta VDJ and CDR3 was genomic DNA. One entry per CDR3 protein, called by TCRdb with MiXCR from the reads. There are some 410,000 distinct CDR3 sequences in the sample; roughly 64% occur only once, and under 4.5% lies in the top ten. The CDR3 runs to 13 residues. Germline V CDR1 and CDR2: SEHNR, FQNEAQ (reference sequence). V was trimmed by 1 base and J by 3 bases, leaving 3 bases between them. Note on this clonotype: Its antigen remains unknown.

The receptor comes from a human donor in good health, serving as a control. Input material: sorted CD4+, CD8+, or CD8+CD57+ T cells (not recorded which) from PBMCs. The gene calls are TRBV7-9 and TRBJ2-2, with D unresolved. CDR3 bases: TGTGCCAGCAGCTTAGGTCACACCGGGGAGCTGTTTTTT. It specifies CASSLGHTGELFF.